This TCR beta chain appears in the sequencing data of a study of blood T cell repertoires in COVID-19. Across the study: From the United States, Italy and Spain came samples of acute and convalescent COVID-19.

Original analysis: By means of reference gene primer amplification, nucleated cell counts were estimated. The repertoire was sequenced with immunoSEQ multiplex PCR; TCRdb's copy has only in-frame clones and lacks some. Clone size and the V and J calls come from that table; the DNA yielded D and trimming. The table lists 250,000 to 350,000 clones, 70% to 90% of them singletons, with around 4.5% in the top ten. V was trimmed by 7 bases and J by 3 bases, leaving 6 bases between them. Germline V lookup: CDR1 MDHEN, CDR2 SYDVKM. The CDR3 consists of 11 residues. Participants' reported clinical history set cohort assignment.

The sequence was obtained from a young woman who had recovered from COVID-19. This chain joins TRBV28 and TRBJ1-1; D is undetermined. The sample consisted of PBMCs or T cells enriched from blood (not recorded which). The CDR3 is CASKSYTEAFF. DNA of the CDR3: TGTGCCAGCAAGAGTTACACTGAAGCTTTCTTT.